This entry lists 25 T cell receptor beta chains sequenced from one sample in a study of T cells after somatic rescue of genetic block. Profiling relied on immunoSEQ multiplex PCR, and the TCRdb table lists in-frame clones only, not all of them. The sample has more than 65,000 clones, approximately 91% seen once. The sample comprised peripheral blood mononuclear cells (PBMCs). The source is a man aged 25 to 40.

The chain carries TRBV30 and TRBJ1-4, with D possibly being TRBD1 (6 bases). Germline V gene sequence: CDR1 GTSNPN, CDR2 SVGIG (reference sequence). The CDR3 loop spans 14 amino acids. Trimming pared 5 bases from V and 7 bases from J, leaving 17 bases between. The CDR3 DNA follows: TGTGCCTGGGGTCCCAGGGGCCGAGGTGAAAAACTGTTTTTT. Translated, it gives CAWGPRGRGEKLFF.

The CDR3 protein is CASSPLWGADSKETQYF. CDR3 DNA: TGTGCCAGCAGCCCCCTTTGGGGGGCCGACTCTAAAGAGACCCAGTACTTC. The chain recombines TRBV7-9 with TRBJ2-5; D tentatively reads TRBD1 or TRBD2 (6 bases each). The CDR3 consists of 17 residues. Germline CDR1 reads SEHNR; CDR2 reads FQNEAQ (reference sequence). V lost 5 bases and J lost 3, with 22 bases in between.

This rearrangement joins TRBV7-9 to TRBJ1-2; no definite D call. Looked up from germline, CDR1 is SEHNR and CDR2 is FQNEAQ (reference sequence). V was trimmed by 1 base and J by 4 bases, leaving 7 bases between them. This CDR3 spans 13 amino acids. The CDR3 nucleotides read TGTGCCAGCAGCTTAGTTAATGGCTATGGCTACACCTTC. Protein product: CASSLVNGYGYTF. The complete variable domain, with remaining parts taken from reference TRBV7-9 and TRBJ1-2, reads DTGVSQNPRHKITKRGQNVTFRCDPISEHNRLYWYRQTLGQGPEFLTYFQNEAQLEKSRLLSDRFSAERPKGSFSTLEIQRTEQGDSAMYLCASSLVNGYGYTFGSGTRLTVV.

V and J are TRBV5-1 and TRBJ2-5, with 9 bases lining up with TRBD2. CDR3 length: 14 residues. Per germline, CDR1 SGHRS and CDR2 YFSETQ. J lost 5 bases, V lost 2 bases, and 4 bases had no gene match. CDR3 DNA: TGCGCCAGCAGCTTTGTAGCGGGGGCGGAGACCCAGTACTTC. As protein: CASSFVAGAETQYF. The full variable domain, with the rest looked up from reference TRBV5-1 and TRBJ2-5, is KAGVTQTPRYLIKTRGQQVTLSCSPISGHRSVSWYQQTPGQGLQFLFEYFSETQRNKGNFPGRFSGRQFSNSRSEMNVSTLELGDSALYLCASSFVAGAETQYFGPGTRLLVL.

This clone was recorded a few times. The rearrangement joins TRBV6-6 to TRBJ2-1, with D perhaps given as TRBD1 or TRBD2 (5 bases each). CDR1 is MNHNY, CDR2 SVGAGI, per germline (reference sequence). The CDR3 runs to 15 residues. V dropped 5 bases and J dropped 6 bases, with 17 bases sitting between them. The CDR3 nucleotides are TGTGCCAGCAGTGACACCGGGACGGGTCGCAATGAGCAGTTCTTC. Translating gives CASSDTGTGRNEQFF.

J is TRBJ2-5 and V is TRBV4-1; 7 bases agree with TRBD1. Per germline, CDR1 MGHRA and CDR2 YSYEKL. The V and J ends lost 3 bases and 5 bases, in that order; junction bases with no gene match: 15. The CDR3 is 17 residues long. CDR3 loop: CASSHPPGTANPETQYF. Here the CDR3 DNA reads TGCGCCAGCAGCCATCCTCCCGGGACAGCCAACCCGGAGACCCAGTACTTC.

The chain has TRBV6-5 and TRBJ1-2; a possible D gene is TRBD1 (6 bases). CDR1 is MNHEY and CDR2 is SVGAGI in the germline V gene. Trimming took off 0 bases at V and 8 bases at J, with 16 bases between the two ends. The CDR3 contains 15 residues. This CDR3 reads CASSYSRGASRGYTF. CDR3 nucleotide sequence: TGTGCCAGCAGTTACTCGCGGGGGGCCTCCCGAGGCTACACCTTC.

The gene calls are TRBV5-6 and TRBJ2-7; D perhaps matches TRBD2 (6 bases). The ends were cut back, 4 bases at V and 2 bases at J, with 19 bases in the middle. Germline CDR1 and CDR2: SGHDT and YYEEEE. There are 16 residues in the CDR3. The CDR3 loop reads CASSLGGAGSAYEQYF. The CDR3, as DNA: TGTGCCAGCAGCCTTGGAGGGGCAGGGAGTGCCTACGAGCAGTACTTC.

The chain links TRBV27 to TRBJ2-3; 10 nucleotides match TRBD1. The CDR3 totals 15 residues. In germline, CDR1 is MNHEY, CDR2 SMNVEV (reference sequence). The junction had 5 bases not matched to a gene; V was cut back by 8 bases and J by 0 bases. CDR3: CASRDRGSSTDTQYF. The DNA of the CDR3 is TGTGCCAGCCGGGACAGGGGCTCTAGCACAGATACGCAGTATTTT.

The chain links TRBV25-1 to TRBJ1-2, with unresolved D. CDR3 length: 15 residues. Germline V gives CDR1 MGHDK, CDR2 SYGVNS. Trimming took off 1 base at V and 4 bases at J, with 13 bases between the two ends. In nucleotides, the CDR3 is TGTGCCAGCAGTGAATCCCGGACCTCTGGCTATGGCTACACCTTC. As protein: CASSESRTSGYGYTF.

The chain recombines TRBV2 with TRBJ2-5; D gene uncertain. V was shortened by 0 bases and J by 5 bases, with 22 bases between the two germline ends. Looked up from germline, CDR1 is SNHLY and CDR2 is FYNNEI. The CDR3 has 18 amino acids. The CDR3 here is CASSEAAPYTGFRETQYF. The CDR3 DNA reads as TGTGCCAGCAGTGAAGCGGCCCCCTACACCGGGTTCAGGGAGACCCAGTACTTC.

The J gene is TRBJ1-4, the V gene TRBV2; D possibly corresponds to TRBD1 (5 bases). Germline V lookup: CDR1 SNHLY, CDR2 FYNNEI. The CDR3 spans 16 residues. V lost 8 bases, J lost 0 bases, and 16 bases lay in between. Here the CDR3 DNA reads TGTGCCAGCCGGGACGTCGGGTCTCCAACTAATGAAAAACTGTTTTTT. This codes for CASRDVGSPTNEKLFF.

The rearrangement uses TRBV18 and TRBJ2-1; 10 bases are a match to TRBD2. The ends lost 6 bases at V and 5 bases at J; junction bases unmatched: 7. The CDR3 is 15 residues long. Germline assignment: CDR1 KGHSH and CDR2 LQKENI. Here the CDR3 DNA reads TGTGCCAGCTCGCCCGGACTAGCGGTAAACAATGAGCAGTTCTTC. Encoded protein: CASSPGLAVNNEQFF.

This chain links TRBV6-1 with TRBJ2-1; the match to TRBD1 covers 8 bases. Germline V gene lookup returns CDR1 MNHNS and CDR2 SASEGT. The CDR3 has 16 amino acids. V lost 1 base, J lost 9 bases, and 11 bases stayed unmatched. In nucleotides, the CDR3 is TGTGCCAGCAGTGAAGAAATATGGGGACAGGTAGGTGAGCAGTTCTTC. It codes for CASSEEIWGQVGEQFF.

In its sample, this clone was seen once. This chain connects TRBV5-8 to TRBJ2-1, with a possible D match to TRBD2 (5 bases). The CDR3 covers 13 residues. Germline V gene sequence: CDR1 SGHTS, CDR2 YDEGEE. Trimming took off 3 bases at V and 15 bases at J, with 19 bases between the two ends. The CDR3 region is CASSSTRARERFF. The CDR3 DNA reads as TGTGCCAGCAGCTCTACTAGGGCGAGGGAACGGTTCTTC.

The chain employs TRBV19 and TRBJ2-2; D call uncertain. V lost 5 bases, J lost 5 bases, and 15 bases lay in between. The germline CDR1 and CDR2 sequences are LNHDA and SQIVND (reference sequence). The CDR3 length is 15 residues. CDR3 residues: CASSPSLSGTGELFF. The CDR3 region has the DNA TGTGCCAGTAGTCCCTCTCTGTCCGGTACCGGGGAGCTGTTTTTT.

The chain is built from TRBV14 and TRBJ2-1; D unclear. The germline V gene has CDR1 SGHDN and CDR2 FVKESK. Trimming removed 1 base at V and 5 bases at J, with 6 bases between. This CDR3 has 13 amino acids. The CDR3 region has the DNA TGTGCCAGCAGCCAAGTTATGCACAATGAGCAGTTCTTC. This gives the protein CASSQVMHNEQFF.

This chain links TRBV4-1 with TRBJ1-4; D gene uncertain. The CDR3 extends over 15 amino acids. The germline V and J ends were trimmed by 1 base and 3 bases, with 9 bases remaining between them. CDR1 and CDR2 (germline): MGHRA, YSYEKL. The CDR3 is CASSQVGGPNEKLFF. CDR3 nucleotides: TGCGCCAGCAGCCAAGTCGGTGGGCCTAATGAAAAACTGTTTTTT.

This clone was observed a few times. This chain uses TRBV5-1 with TRBJ2-7; tentative D call: TRBD1 (6 bases). This CDR3 has 16 amino acids. Germline CDR1 SGHRS, CDR2 YFSETQ. V was cut by 4 bases and J by 0 bases, with 17 bases left in between. The CDR3 region is CASSLNKQGFSYEQYF. CDR3 DNA: TGCGCCAGCAGCCTTAATAAACAGGGATTCTCCTACGAGCAGTACTTC.

The CDR3 DNA reads TGTGCCAGCAGCTTAATAGGCGGGAAGAATGAGCAGTTCTTC. Translating it yields CASSLIGGKNEQFF. The genes are TRBV5-6 and TRBJ2-1; maybe TRBD2 (6 bases). Per germline, CDR1 SGHDT and CDR2 YYEEEE. The CDR3 runs to 14 residues. V was shortened by 2 bases and J by 7 bases, with 13 bases between the two germline ends.

The rearrangement uses TRBV4-2 and TRBJ1-1, with D unresolved. The CDR3 covers 14 residues. V lost 0 bases and J 3 bases, leaving 8 bases between the germline ends. Per germline, CDR1 LGHNA and CDR2 YNFKEQ. The chain's CDR3 is CASSQDAGDTEAFF. The CDR3 coding sequence is TGTGCCAGCAGCCAAGATGCGGGCGACACTGAAGCTTTCTTT.

The chain recombines TRBV5-1 with TRBJ2-1; 10 positions agree with TRBD1. Germline V gene data show CDR1 as SGHRS and CDR2 as YFSETQ. V shed 5 bases and J 7 bases; nucleotides not matched to a gene: 12. This CDR3 is built from 16 residues. CDR3 nucleotides: TGCGCCAGCAGGCCCCCCGGGACAGGGGAAAGGAATGAGCAGTTCTTC. Its protein product is CASRPPGTGERNEQFF.

The chain carries TRBV12-5 and TRBJ2-7; 9 bases line up with TRBD1. The V gene's germline CDR1 is LGHNT and CDR2 FRNRAP. CDR3 size: 14 residues. The trim removed 3 bases at V and 5 bases at J, leaving 5 bases unmatched. The CDR3 DNA follows: TGTGCTAGTGGTTTCGGGACAGGGTTGAACGAGCAGTACTTC. It is translated as CASGFGTGLNEQYF.

This chain links TRBV5-4 with TRBJ2-7; no firm D call. V lost 2 bases, J lost 4 bases, and 13 bases lay in between. The CDR3 loop spans 14 amino acids. The germline V gene encodes CDR1 SGHNT and CDR2 YYREEE (reference sequence). The CDR3 loop reads CASSFGSSMYEQYF. The CDR3 coding sequence is TGTGCCAGCAGCTTTGGGTCGTCAATGTACGAGCAGTACTTC.

The rearrangement links TRBV4-1 to TRBJ1-2; D remains unclear. Trimming stripped 1 base from V and 0 bases from J, with 9 bases between. The germline V gene encodes CDR1 MGHRA and CDR2 YSYEKL. The CDR3 extends over 15 amino acids. CDR3 nucleotides: TGCGCCAGCAGCCAAGTTATAATAACTAACTATGGCTACACCTTC. Residues: CASSQVIITNYGYTF.